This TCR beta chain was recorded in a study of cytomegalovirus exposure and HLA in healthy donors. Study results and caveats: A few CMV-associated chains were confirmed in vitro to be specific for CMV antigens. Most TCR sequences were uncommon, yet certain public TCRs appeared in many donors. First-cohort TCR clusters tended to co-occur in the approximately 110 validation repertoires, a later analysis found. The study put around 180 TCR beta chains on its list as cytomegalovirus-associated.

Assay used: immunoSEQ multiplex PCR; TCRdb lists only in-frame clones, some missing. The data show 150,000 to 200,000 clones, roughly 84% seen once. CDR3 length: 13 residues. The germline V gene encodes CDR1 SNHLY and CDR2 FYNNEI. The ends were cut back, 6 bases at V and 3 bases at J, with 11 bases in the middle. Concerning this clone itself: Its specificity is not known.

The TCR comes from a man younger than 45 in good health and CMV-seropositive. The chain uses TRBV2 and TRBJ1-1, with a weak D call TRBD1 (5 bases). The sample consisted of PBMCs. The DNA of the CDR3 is TGTGCCAGCAGCCTCAGGGCTGACACTGAAGCTTTCTTT. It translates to CASSLRADTEAFF.